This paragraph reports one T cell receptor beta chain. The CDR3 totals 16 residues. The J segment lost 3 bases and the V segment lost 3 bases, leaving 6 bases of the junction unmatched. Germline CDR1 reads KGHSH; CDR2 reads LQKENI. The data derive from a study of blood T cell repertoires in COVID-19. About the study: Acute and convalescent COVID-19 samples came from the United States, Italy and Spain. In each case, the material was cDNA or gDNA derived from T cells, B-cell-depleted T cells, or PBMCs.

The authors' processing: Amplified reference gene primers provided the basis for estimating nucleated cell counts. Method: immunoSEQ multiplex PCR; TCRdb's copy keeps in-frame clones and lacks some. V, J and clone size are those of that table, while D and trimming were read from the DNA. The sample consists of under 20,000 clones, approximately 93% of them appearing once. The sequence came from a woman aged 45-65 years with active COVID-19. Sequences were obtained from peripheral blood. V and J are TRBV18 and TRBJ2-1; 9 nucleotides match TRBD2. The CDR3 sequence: CASSPDSGRVYNEQFF. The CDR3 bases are TGTGCCAGCTCACCCGATAGCGGGAGAGTCTACAATGAGCAGTTCTTC.